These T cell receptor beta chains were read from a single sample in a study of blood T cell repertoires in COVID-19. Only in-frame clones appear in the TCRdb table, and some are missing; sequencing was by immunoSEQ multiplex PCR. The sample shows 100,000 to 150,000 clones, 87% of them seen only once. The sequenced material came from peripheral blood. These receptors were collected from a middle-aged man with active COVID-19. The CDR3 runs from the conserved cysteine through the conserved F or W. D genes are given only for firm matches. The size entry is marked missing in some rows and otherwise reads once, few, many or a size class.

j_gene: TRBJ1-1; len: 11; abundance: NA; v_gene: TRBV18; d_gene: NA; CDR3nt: TGTGCCAGCTCACCTGGGGGGGTCGCTTTCTTT; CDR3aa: CASSPGGVAFF
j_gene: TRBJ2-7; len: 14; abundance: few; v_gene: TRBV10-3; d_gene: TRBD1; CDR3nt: TGTGCCATCAGTAGAGGGACAGGGTTTGGCGAGCAGTACTTC; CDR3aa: CAISRGTGFGEQYF
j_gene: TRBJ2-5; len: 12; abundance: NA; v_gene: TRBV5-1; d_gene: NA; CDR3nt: TGCGCCAGCGGGGACAATGGCGAGACCCAGTACTTC; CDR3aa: CASGDNGETQYF
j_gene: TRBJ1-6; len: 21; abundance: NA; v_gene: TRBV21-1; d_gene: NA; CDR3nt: TGTGCCAGCAGCAAAGGGGAGGACAGGGGGCTAAAGGGCCCCTATAATTCACCCCTCCACTTT; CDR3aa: CASSKGEDRGLKGPYNSPLHF
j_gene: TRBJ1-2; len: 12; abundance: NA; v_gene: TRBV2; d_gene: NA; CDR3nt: TGTGCCAGCACGCAACGAGGGTATGGCTACACCTTC; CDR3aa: CASTQRGYGYTF
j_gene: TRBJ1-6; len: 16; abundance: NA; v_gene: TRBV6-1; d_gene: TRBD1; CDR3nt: TGTGCCAGCAGTGAGCCAGGGACAGGGTATAATTCACCCCTCCACTTT; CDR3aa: CASSEPGTGYNSPLHF
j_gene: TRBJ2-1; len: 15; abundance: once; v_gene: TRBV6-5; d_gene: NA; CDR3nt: TGTGCCAGCAACCAAAGGGGGACGTACGCGAATGAGCAGTTCTTC; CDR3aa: CASNQRGTYANEQFF
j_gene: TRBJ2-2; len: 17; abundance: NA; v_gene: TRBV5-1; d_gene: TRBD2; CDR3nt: TGCGCCAGCTGGTGGAGCGGGGGCCGAATGAACACCGGGGAGCTGTTTTTT; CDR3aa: CASWWSGGRMNTGELFF
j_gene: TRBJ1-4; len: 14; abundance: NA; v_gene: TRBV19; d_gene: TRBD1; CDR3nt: TGTGCCAGTAGCCCCGACAGGGGTGGAGAAAAACTGTTTTTT; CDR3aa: CASSPDRGGEKLFF
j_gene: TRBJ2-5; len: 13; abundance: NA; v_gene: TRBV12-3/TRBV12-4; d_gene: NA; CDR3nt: TGTGCCAGCAGTTTACCAGGGCCGCGGGACCAGTACTTC; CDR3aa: CASSLPGPRDQYF
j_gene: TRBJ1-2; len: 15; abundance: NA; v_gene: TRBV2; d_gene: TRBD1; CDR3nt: TGTGCCAGCAAGCCCCAGGGGACAGCTCTAAGAGGCTACACCTTC; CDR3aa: CASKPQGTALRGYTF